One sample yielded the 9 T cell receptor beta chains listed below, sequenced in a study of early T cells in non-severe SARS-CoV-2 infection. One entry per CDR3 protein, called by TCRdb with MiXCR from the 5' RACE reads. The sample shows tens of thousands of distinct CDR3 sequences, over 5% of them seen only once. The source material was whole blood. The source of these receptors is an adult who was a healthcare worker with PCR-confirmed SARS-CoV-2 infection or an uninfected control (not recorded which).

This clonotype was seen repeatedly, ten times or more. The V call is TRBV5-1, the J call TRBJ2-7; D gene uncertain. CDR1 SGHRS and CDR2 YFSETQ come from the germline V gene. Trimming took off 3 bases at V and 4 bases at J, with 11 bases between the two ends. The CDR3 spans 13 residues. CDR3 region: CASSSRPTYEQYF. As DNA, the CDR3 is TGCGCCAGCAGCTCCAGACCAACTTACGAGCAGTACTTC.

This clonotype has more than one count but fewer than ten. The chain couples TRBV11-2 to TRBJ2-5; D possibly corresponds to TRBD2 (6 bases). The CDR3 is 12 residues long. V lost 4 bases and J 3 bases, leaving 6 bases between the germline ends. From germline, CDR1 is SGHAT and CDR2 FQNNGV. DNA for the CDR3: TGTGCCAGCAGCTGGGGGGAAGAGACCCAGTACTTC. This gives the protein CASSWGEETQYF.

This chain uses TRBV27 with TRBJ2-2, with D perhaps TRBD1 or TRBD2 (5 bases each). The CDR3 runs to 15 residues. V shed 2 bases and J shed 6 bases, with 13 bases lying between them. Germline CDR1 and CDR2: MNHEY and SMNVEV (reference sequence). The CDR3 region is CASSLVRGMSGELFF. The CDR3 region has the DNA TGTGCCAGCAGTTTAGTGAGGGGAATGTCCGGGGAGCTGTTTTTT.

The sample holds many counts of this clonotype. CDR3 sequence (DNA): TGTGCCAGCAGCTTAGCCAGCGGGACTAGCGGCCTTTACAATGAGCAGTTCTTC. It translates to CASSLASGTSGLYNEQFF. The gene calls are TRBV11-3 and TRBJ2-1; 11 nucleotides line up with TRBD2. The germline V gene encodes CDR1 SGHNT and CDR2 YENEEA. The CDR3 has 18 residues. Trimming cost V 1 base and J 4 bases; bases outside gene matches: 9.

This clonotype was observed at least ten times. The chain carries TRBV5-1 and TRBJ2-7; D might be TRBD1 (6 bases). The germline CDR1 and CDR2 sequences are SGHRS and YFSETQ. V shed 1 base and J shed 3 bases, with 14 bases lying between them. The CDR3 has 15 residues. The CDR3 region has the DNA TGCGCCAGCAGCTTGACCGCGACAGGTAACTACGAGCAGTACTTC. It is translated as CASSLTATGNYEQYF.

This clonotype has more than one count but fewer than ten. This chain connects TRBV6-1 to TRBJ2-1; D not resolved. V dropped 9 bases and J dropped 0 bases, with 12 bases sitting between them. Looked up from germline, CDR1 is MNHNS and CDR2 is SASEGT. This CDR3 has 14 amino acids. The CDR3 sequence is CASCRRNSYNEQFF. In nucleotides, the CDR3 is TGTGCCAGTTGTCGGCGGAACTCCTACAATGAGCAGTTCTTC.

In its sample, this clonotype was seen a few times. V usage is TRBV7-7 and J usage is TRBJ2-5, with D possibly TRBD2 on 5 matching bases. Germline V gene data show CDR1 as SSHAT and CDR2 as FNYEAQ (reference sequence). This CDR3 comprises 13 residues. V was clipped by 7 bases and J by 3 bases, with 12 bases between them. CDR3 bases: TGTGCCAGCACCCCGGGAAGGGAAGAGACCCAGTACTTC. Translating gives CASTPGREETQYF.

This clonotype was seen repeatedly, ten times or more. J is TRBJ2-1 and V is TRBV10-2; 10 bases align to TRBD2. J was trimmed by 7 bases and V by 8 bases; bases with no gene match: 8. Germline V gene sequence: CDR1 WSHSY, CDR2 SAAADI. The CDR3 contains 14 residues. The CDR3 sequence: CASRKAGGQNEQFF. In DNA, the CDR3 is TGCGCCAGCCGAAAAGCGGGAGGGCAAAATGAGCAGTTCTTC.

The table lists this clonotype with many counts. The J gene is TRBJ2-2, the V gene TRBV1; the table gives TRBD2 as D, unverified against the DNA. TRBV1 is a known pseudogene. This CDR3 has 15 amino acids. As DNA, the CDR3 is TGCACCAGCAGCCGGGGATGGCCCCCGACCGGGGAGCTGTTTTTT. Its protein product is CTSSRGWPPTGELFF.